This T cell receptor (beta chain) was obtained from a study of blood T cell repertoires in COVID-19. Method: immunoSEQ multiplex PCR; TCRdb's copy keeps in-frame clones and lacks some. The sample lists under 200,000 clones; roughly 81% were seen once. V was clipped by 3 bases and J by 5 bases, with 7 bases between them. Germline V gene sequence: CDR1 KGHSH, CDR2 LQKENI. The CDR3 sequence is 12 residues long. This rearrangement joins TRBV18 to TRBJ2-5, with D unclear. This TCR derives from a woman older than 75 with acute or convalescent COVID-19. Sequencing used peripheral blood. CDR3 region: CASSPLIETQYF. CDR3 DNA sequence: TGTGCCAGCTCACCCTTAATCGAGACCCAGTACTTC. The whole variable domain, filled in from reference TRBV18 and TRBJ2-5, reads NAGVMQNPRHLVRRRGQEARLRCSPMKGHSHVYWYRQLPEEGLKFMVYLQKENIIDESGMPKERFSAEFPKEGPSILRIQQVVRGDSAAYFCASSPLIETQYFGPGTRLLVL.